This TCR beta chain originates from a study of blood T cells in healthy people across ages. The study's findings and limits: Changes seen in expanded clonotypes were possibly confounded by donor CMV status left unknown. TCR beta diversity per million T cells fell roughly linearly with age.

The CDR3 consists of 12 residues. Germline V lookup: CDR1 DFQATT, CDR2 SNEGSKA (reference sequence). Combining a sample-barcoded 5' primer with a J-beta primer mix, a second PCR ran for roughly 6 to 11 cycles. MiXCR, run by TCRdb on the 5' RACE reads, gives a single entry per CDR3 protein. This table has about 800,000 distinct CDR3 sequences, 35% to 50% appearing once. This clonotype was counted between two and nine times. Its antigen is not identified. The clonotype was recovered from a man older than 75 in good health. Sequenced material: blood. This rearrangement joins TRBV20-1 to TRBJ2-3; D remains unclear. The CDR3 region has the DNA TGCAGAACTGGCCCCGCTCCGGATACGCAGTATTTT. Protein: CRTGPAPDTQYF.